This section outlines one TCR beta chain sequence together with its context. Other DNA sequences within the sample encode an identical CDR3. This record belongs to a study of blood T cell repertoires in COVID-19. The wider study: Acute and convalescent COVID-19 specimens originated in the United States, Italy and Spain. Sources were T cells, B-cell-depleted T cells, or PBMCs; the material itself was cDNA or gDNA.

Original handling: Estimates of nucleated cell counts were drawn from the amplification of reference gene primers. Profiled with immunoSEQ multiplex PCR; TCRdb holds only in-frame clones, not every one. The V and J calls and clone size come from that table; D and trimming were worked out from the DNA. The table has approximately 150,000 clones, 90% seen once; the top ten hold 15% to 20%. V gave up 0 bases and J gave up 0 bases, with 2 bases separating them. The CDR3 length is 13 residues. Germline-derived CDR1 and CDR2 are SGHRS and YFSETQ. The specimen was peripheral blood. The sequence was obtained from a man aged 55 to 69 with active or convalescent COVID-19. The chain is built from TRBV5-1 and TRBJ2-3; D not resolved. CDR3 region: CASSLASTDTQYF. CDR3 nucleotides: TGCGCCAGCAGCTTGGCTAGCACAGATACGCAGTATTTT.